This T cell receptor beta chain was sequenced for a study of beta chain features in type 1 diabetes (dated by TCRdb to 2017 to 2018). In the study overall: Patients and healthy donors did not differ in mean age, gender distribution, total cell number or subset yield. Whereas all 30 or so donors provided naive and central memory subsets, regulatory and stem cell-like memory subsets were isolated from just 8 patients and roughly 8 healthy donors. The study compared the TCRB repertoires of sorted circulating CD4+ T cell subsets in recently diagnosed type 1 diabetes patients with those in matched healthy donors. A total of around 100 million sorted cells were examined across all samples, and RNA yield correlated strongly with the number of cells per subset.

The High Capacity cDNA Reverse Transcription Kit was used to reverse transcribe all of the isolated RNA, meaning that expressed TCRB transcripts were what got sequenced. Deep immunoSEQ sequencing was performed on naive, central memory and regulatory T cell samples, with an average of about 3.6 million total reads per sample. Sorted cells were lysed in RLT buffer and RNA was extracted with DNase-treated RNeasy Micro or Mini kits, depending on cell number. To prevent cross-contamination, each cell subset was processed individually, whereas patient and healthy donor samples were processed jointly. Using the immunoSEQ multiplex PCR, TCRB sequences were amplified from cDNA into 87-bp fragments spanning the CDR3 region. Sequencing of the amplicons was performed on the Illumina HiSeq platform. In the original analysis: PCR bias was computationally corrected using synthetic template baselines, reads within Hamming distance 2 were collapsed, and singletons that could not be merged were discarded. Reads were aligned against IMGT so that V, D and J genes, CDR3 length and insertions or deletions at six rearrangement sites could be assigned. Within each subset, clonotype counts were normalized to the number of sorted cells before true diversity and Gini coefficients were calculated with the tcR R package. The overlap coefficient, calculated on TCRB nucleotide sequences, was used to measure repertoire sharing. What TCRdb holds here is the immuneACCESS table cut down to in-frame rearrangements. Part of the clones is not present; checked against another copy, under half of the missing clones reflect an unresolved V gene, and the others are unexplained. The DNA was the basis for D and trimming; V, J and clone size are from that table. The sample table records more than 50,000 clones; roughly three fifths of these occur just once. The ten largest account for 2.2% of the sample.

The CDR3 runs 12 residues from the cysteine to the phenylalanine. Only the CDR3 portion is preserved as DNA: 36 bases, with reading frame beginning at the first base. CDR1 and CDR2 are drawn from the germline V gene: SGHAT, FQNNGV. Germline trimming: 5 bases from V, 5 bases from J; junction bases outside gene matches: 1. Remarks on this clone: The specificity of this receptor is unknown. Per-base qualities were not stored, and no clone one base away is much larger.

A single peripheral blood draw of about 116 mL on average was collected from each donor into heparinised tubes. Using a panel that included CD45RO, CCR7, CD25, CD127, CD95 and CD27, naive, central memory, regulatory and stem cell-like memory CD4+ T cells were sorted on a BD FACSAria II. All sorted populations exceeded 98% purity. PBMCs were isolated right away by Lymphoprep density gradient centrifugation and were stained directly, without culture. So that batch effects would be minimized, each experiment stained and sorted samples in pairs, pairing one healthy donor with one patient. Study-level results and caveats: Fewer insertions and more nucleotide deletions at VDJ recombination sites were observed in patients with type 1 diabetes, implying thymic rearrangement abnormalities. The naive, central memory and regulatory TCRB repertoires appeared to resemble one another more closely among patients than among healthy donors. Because the HLA sub-analyses included only small numbers of individuals, any influence of HLA type on TCRB rearrangement was left unresolved. Shorter templates might be favored by PCR, yet because patient and control samples were amplified and corrected together, any such skew would affect both groups equally. Type 1 diabetes patients showed a moderate but significant shortening of TCRB CDR3 length in all four CD4+ subsets. Sequencing cDNA rather than genomic DNA could over-represent highly expressing activated cells, although activation and CD3 levels did not differ between groups.

Recombination connected TRBV11-2 to TRBJ2-3; 7 nucleotides in the junction match TRBD1. The receptor comes from a woman between 18 and 29 years old in good health. What was sequenced was Tregs from blood. The cell subset or site label, as the study defines it: regulatory CD4+ T cells. CDR3 protein: CASSPGGDTQYF. The nucleotide sequence is given as TGTGCCAGCAGCCCAGGGGGAGATACGCAGTATTTT.